Sequencing of this TCR beta chain was carried out in a study of memory CD4+ T cells and cytomegalovirus serostatus. The sort gate was single viable CD3+CD4+CD8-CD45RO+ cells for memory CD4+ T cells. This table comes from immunoSEQ multiplex PCR, and its TCRdb copy is limited to in-frame clones, with some not included. The sample consists of about 54,000 clones, over 65% of them appearing once. CDR1 MDHEN and CDR2 SYDVKM come from the germline V gene. This CDR3 is built from 14 residues. Trimming left V 3 bases short and J 5 bases short, with 10 bases between. The receptor comes from an adult in good health and CMV-seropositive. The rearrangement links TRBV28 to TRBJ2-2; maybe TRBD2 (7 bases). Sequenced material: memory CD4+ T cells from blood. The CDR3 region is CASSLGGTTGELFF. In nucleotides, the CDR3 is TGTGCCAGCAGTTTGGGAGGGACAACCGGGGAGCTGTTTTTT.